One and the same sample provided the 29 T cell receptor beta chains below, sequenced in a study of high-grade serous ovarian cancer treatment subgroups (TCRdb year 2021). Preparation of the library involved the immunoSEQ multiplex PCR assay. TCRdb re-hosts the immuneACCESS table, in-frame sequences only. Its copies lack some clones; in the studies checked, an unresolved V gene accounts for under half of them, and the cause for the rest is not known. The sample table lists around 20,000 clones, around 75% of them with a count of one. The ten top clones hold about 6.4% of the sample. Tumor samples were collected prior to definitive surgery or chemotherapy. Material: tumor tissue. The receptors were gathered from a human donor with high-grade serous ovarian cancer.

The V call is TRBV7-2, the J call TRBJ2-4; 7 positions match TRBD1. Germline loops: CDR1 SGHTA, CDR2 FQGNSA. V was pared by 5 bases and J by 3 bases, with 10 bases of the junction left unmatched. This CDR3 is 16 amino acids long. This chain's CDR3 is CASSGSRDSGKNIQYF. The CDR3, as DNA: TGTGCCAGCAGCGGCAGTAGGGACAGTGGCAAAAACATTCAGTACTTC.

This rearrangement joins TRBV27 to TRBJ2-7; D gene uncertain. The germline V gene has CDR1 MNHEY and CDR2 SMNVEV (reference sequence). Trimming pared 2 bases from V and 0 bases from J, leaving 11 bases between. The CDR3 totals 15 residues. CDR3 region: CASSLNTDASYEQYF. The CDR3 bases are TGTGCCAGCAGTTTAAACACCGACGCCTCCTACGAGCAGTACTTC.

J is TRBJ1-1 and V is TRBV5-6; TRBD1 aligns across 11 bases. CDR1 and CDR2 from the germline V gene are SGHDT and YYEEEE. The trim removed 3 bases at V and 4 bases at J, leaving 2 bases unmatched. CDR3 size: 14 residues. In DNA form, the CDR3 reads TGTGCCAGCAGCTCGGGACAGGGGGTCACTGAAGCTTTCTTT. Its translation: CASSSGQGVTEAFF.

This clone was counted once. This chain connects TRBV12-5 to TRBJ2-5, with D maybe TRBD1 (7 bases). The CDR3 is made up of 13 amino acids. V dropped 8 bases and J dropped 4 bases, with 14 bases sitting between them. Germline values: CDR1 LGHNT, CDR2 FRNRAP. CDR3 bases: TGTGCTAGTCAGGGGGGCCGGGGAGAGACCCAGTACTTC. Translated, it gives CASQGGRGETQYF.

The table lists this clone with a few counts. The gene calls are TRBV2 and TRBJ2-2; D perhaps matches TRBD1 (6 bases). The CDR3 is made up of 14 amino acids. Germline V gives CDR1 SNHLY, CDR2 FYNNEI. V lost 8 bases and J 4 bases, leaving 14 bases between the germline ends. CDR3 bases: TGTGCCAGCCTCCCGACAGGAAGCACCGGGGAGCTGTTTTTT. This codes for CASLPTGSTGELFF.

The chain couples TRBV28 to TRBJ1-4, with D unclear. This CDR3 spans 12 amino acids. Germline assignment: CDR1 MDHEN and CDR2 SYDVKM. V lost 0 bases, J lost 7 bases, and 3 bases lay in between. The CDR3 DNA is TGTGCCAGCAGTTTATGGAGTGAAAAACTGTTTTTT. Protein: CASSLWSEKLFF.

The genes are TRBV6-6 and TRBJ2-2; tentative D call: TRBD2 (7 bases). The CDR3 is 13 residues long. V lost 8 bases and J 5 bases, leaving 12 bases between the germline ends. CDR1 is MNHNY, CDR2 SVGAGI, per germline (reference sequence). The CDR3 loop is CASEGGATGELFF. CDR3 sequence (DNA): TGTGCCAGCGAGGGGGGGGCAACCGGGGAGCTGTTTTTT.

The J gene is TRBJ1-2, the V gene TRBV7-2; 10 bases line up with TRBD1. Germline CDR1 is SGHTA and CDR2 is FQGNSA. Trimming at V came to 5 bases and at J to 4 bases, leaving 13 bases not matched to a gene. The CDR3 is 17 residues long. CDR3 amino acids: CASSATGTGANIYGYTF. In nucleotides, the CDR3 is TGTGCCAGCAGCGCCACCGGGACAGGGGCGAATATCTATGGCTACACCTTC.

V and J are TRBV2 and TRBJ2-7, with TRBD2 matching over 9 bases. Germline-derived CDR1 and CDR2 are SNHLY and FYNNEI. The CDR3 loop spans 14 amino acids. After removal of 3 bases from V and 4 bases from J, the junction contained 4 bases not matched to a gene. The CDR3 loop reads CASSDSGRRYEQYF. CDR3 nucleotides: TGTGCCAGCAGTGATAGCGGGAGAAGGTACGAGCAGTACTTC.

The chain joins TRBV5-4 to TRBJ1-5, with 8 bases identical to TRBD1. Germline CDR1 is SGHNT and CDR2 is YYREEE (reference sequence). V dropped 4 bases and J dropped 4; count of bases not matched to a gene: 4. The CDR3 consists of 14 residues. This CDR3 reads CASSLQGVNQPQHF. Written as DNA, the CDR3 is TGTGCCAGCAGCCTACAGGGGGTGAATCAGCCCCAGCATTTT. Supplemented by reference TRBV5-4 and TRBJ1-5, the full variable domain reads ETGVTQSPTHLIKTRGQQVTLRCSSQSGHNTVSWYQQALGQGPQFIFQYYREEENGRGNFPPRFSGLQFPNYSSELNVNALELDDSALYLCASSLQGVNQPQHFGDGTRLSIL.

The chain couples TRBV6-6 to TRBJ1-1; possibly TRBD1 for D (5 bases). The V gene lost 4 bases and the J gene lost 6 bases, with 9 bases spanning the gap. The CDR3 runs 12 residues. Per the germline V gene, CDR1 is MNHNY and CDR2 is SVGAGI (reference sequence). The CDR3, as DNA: TGTGCCAGCAGTTCGCAGGGTCCTGAAGCTTTCTTT. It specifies CASSSQGPEAFF.

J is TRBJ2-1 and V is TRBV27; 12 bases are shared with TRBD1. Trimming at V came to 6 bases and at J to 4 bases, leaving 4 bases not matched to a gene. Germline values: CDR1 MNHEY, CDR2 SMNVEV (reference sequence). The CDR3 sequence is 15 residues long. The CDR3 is CASRLGQGAYNEQFF. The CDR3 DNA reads TGTGCCAGCAGGTTGGGACAGGGGGCATACAATGAGCAGTTCTTC.

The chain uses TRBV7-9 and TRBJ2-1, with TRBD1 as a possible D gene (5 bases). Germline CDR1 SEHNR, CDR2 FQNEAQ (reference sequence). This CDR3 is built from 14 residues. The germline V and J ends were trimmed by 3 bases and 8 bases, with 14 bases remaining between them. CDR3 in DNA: TGTGCCAGCAGCTTGGATACAGGCGTCGATGAGCAGTTCTTC. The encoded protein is CASSLDTGVDEQFF.

CDR3 DNA sequence: TGTGCCTGGAGCCGACAGGTCAGCGAAAAACTGTTTTTT. Its translation is CAWSRQVSEKLFF. The genes are TRBV30 and TRBJ1-4, with D perhaps matching TRBD1 (6 bases). The V gene's germline CDR1 is GTSNPN and CDR2 SVGIG (reference sequence). The ends were cut back, 3 bases at V and 8 bases at J, with 13 bases in the middle. There are 13 residues in the CDR3.

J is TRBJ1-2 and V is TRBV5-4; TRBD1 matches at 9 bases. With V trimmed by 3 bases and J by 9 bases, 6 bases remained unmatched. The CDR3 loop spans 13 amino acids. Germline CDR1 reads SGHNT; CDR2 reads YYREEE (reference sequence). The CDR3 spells CASSWADRGSYTF. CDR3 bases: TGTGCCAGCAGCTGGGCGGACAGGGGTAGCTACACCTTC.

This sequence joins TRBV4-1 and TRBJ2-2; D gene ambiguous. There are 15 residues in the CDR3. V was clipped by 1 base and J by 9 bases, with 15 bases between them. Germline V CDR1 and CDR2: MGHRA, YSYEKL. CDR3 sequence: CASSQGPGPPWELFF. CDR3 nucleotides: TGCGCCAGCAGCCAAGGTCCGGGCCCTCCTTGGGAGCTGTTTTTT.

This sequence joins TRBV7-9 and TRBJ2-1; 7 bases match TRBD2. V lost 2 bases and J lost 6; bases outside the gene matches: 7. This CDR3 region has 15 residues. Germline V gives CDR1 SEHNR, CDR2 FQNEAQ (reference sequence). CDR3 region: CASSLRGEGGNEQFF. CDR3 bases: TGTGCCAGCAGCTTACGGGGGGAGGGAGGCAATGAGCAGTTCTTC.

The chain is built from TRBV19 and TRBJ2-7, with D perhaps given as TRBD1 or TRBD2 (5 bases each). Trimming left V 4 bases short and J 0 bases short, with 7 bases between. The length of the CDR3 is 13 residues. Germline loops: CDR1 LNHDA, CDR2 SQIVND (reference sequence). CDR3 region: CASSRGPSYEQYF. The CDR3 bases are TGTGCCAGTAGTAGGGGACCCTCCTACGAGCAGTACTTC.

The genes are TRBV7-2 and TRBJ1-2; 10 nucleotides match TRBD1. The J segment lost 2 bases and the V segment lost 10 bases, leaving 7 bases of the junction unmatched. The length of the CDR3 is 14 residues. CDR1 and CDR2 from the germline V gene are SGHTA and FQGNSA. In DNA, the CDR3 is TGTGCCACTACGCCGGGACAGGGGAACTATGGCTACACCTTC. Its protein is CATTPGQGNYGYTF. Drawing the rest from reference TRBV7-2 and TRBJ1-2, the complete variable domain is GAGVSQSPSNKVTEKGKDVELRCDPISGHTALYWYRQSLGQGLEFLIYFQGNSAPDKSGLPSDRFSAERTGGSVSTLTIQRTQQEDSAVYLCATTPGQGNYGYTFGSGTRLTVV.

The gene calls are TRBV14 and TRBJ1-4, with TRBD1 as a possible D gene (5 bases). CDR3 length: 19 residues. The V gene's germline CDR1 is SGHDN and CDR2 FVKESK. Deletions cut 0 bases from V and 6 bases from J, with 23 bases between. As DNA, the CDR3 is TGTGCCAGCAGCCAAGAAAAGTATGAGGTCGCGGGGGAATATGAAAAACTGTTTTTT. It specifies CASSQEKYEVAGEYEKLFF. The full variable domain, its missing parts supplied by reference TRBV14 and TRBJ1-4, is EAGVTQFPSHSVIEKGQTVTLRCDPISGHDNLYWYRRVMGKEIKFLLHFVKESKQDESGMPNNRFLAERTGGTYSTLKVQPAELEDSGVYFCASSQEKYEVAGEYEKLFFGSGTQLSVL.

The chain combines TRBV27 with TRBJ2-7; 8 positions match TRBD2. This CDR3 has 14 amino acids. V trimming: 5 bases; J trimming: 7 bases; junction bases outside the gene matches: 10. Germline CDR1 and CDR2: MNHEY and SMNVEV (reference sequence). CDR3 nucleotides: TGTGCCAGCAGTGCGGGACTAGTCTTAGGTGAGCAGTACTTC. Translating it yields CASSAGLVLGEQYF.

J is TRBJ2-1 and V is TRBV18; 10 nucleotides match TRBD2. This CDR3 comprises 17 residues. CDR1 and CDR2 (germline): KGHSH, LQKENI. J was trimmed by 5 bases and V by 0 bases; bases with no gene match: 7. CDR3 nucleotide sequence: TGTGCCAGCTCACCACCCTTAGCGGGAGGACCCAACAATGAGCAGTTCTTC. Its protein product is CASSPPLAGGPNNEQFF.

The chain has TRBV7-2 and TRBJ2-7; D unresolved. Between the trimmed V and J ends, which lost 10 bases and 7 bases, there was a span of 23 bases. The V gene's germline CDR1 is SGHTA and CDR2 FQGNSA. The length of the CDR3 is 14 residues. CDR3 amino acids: CATSTSTTGREQYF. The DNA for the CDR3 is TGTGCCACCTCAACCAGTACGACGGGTAGGGAGCAGTACTTC. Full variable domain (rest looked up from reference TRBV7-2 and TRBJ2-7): GAGVSQSPSNKVTEKGKDVELRCDPISGHTALYWYRQSLGQGLEFLIYFQGNSAPDKSGLPSDRFSAERTGGSVSTLTIQRTQQEDSAVYLCATSTSTTGREQYFGPGTRLTVT.

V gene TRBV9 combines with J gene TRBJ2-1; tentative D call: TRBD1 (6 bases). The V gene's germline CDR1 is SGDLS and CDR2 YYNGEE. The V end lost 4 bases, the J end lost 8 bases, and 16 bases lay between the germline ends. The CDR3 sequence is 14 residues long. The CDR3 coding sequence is TGTGCCAGCAGCACATATTTACAGGGTCATGAGCAGTTCTTC. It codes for CASSTYLQGHEQFF.

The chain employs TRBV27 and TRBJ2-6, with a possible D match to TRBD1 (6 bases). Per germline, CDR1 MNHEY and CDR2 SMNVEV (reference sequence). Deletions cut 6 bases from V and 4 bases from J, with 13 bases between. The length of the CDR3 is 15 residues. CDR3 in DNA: TGTGCCAGCAGACCTGGGACATTCGGGGCCAACGTCCTGACTTTC. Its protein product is CASRPGTFGANVLTF.

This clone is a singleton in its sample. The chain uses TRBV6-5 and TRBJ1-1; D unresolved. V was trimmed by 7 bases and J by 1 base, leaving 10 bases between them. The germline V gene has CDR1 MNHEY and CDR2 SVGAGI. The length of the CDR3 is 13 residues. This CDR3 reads CASTPAGNTEAFF. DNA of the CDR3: TGTGCCAGCACCCCGGCGGGGAACACTGAAGCTTTCTTT.

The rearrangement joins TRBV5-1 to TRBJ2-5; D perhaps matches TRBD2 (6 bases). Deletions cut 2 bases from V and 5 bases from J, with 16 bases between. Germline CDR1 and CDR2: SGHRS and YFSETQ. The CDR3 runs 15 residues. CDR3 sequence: CASSFGLTLFETQYF. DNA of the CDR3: TGCGCCAGCAGCTTTGGACTAACTCTGTTCGAGACCCAGTACTTC.

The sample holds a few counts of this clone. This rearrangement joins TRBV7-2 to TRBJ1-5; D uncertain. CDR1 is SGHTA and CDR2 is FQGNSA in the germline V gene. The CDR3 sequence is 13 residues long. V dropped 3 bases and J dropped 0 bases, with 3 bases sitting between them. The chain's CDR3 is CASSFYSNQPQHF. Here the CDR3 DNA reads TGTGCCAGCAGCTTTTATAGCAATCAGCCCCAGCATTTT.

The CDR3, as DNA: TGTGCCAGCAGTGTAGGACTAGCGGGAACAGATACGCAGTATTTT. It is translated as CASSVGLAGTDTQYF. J is TRBJ2-3 and V is TRBV2, with 12 bases lining up with TRBD2. V shed 4 bases, J shed 3 bases, and the junction held 2 bases outside the gene matches. There are 15 residues in the CDR3. Per germline, CDR1 SNHLY and CDR2 FYNNEI.